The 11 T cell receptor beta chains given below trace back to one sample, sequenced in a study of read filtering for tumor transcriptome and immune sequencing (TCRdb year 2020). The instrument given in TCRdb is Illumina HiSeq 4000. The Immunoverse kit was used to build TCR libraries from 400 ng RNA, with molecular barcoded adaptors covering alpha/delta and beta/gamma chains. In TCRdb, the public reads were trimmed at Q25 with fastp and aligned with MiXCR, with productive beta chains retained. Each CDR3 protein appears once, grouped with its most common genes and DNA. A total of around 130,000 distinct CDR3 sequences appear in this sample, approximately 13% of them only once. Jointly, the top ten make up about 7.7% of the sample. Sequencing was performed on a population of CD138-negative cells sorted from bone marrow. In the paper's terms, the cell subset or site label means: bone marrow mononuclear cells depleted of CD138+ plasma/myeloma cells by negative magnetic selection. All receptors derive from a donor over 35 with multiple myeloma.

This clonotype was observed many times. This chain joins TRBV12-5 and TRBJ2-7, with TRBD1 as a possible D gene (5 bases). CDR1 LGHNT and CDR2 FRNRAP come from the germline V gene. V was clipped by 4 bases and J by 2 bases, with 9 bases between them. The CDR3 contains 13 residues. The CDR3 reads CASGYRSAYEQYF. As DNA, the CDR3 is TGTGCTAGTGGTTACAGGTCTGCCTACGAGCAGTACTTC. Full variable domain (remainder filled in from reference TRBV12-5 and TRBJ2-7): DARVTQTPRHKVTEMGQEVTMRCQPILGHNTVFWYRQTMMQGLELLAYFRNRAPLDDSGMPKDRFSAEMPDATLATLKIQPSEPRDSAVYFCASGYRSAYEQYFGPGTRLTVT.

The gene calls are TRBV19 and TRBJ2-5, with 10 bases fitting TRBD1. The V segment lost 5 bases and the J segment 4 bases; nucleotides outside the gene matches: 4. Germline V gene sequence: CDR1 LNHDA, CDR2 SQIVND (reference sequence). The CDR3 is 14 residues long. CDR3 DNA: TGTGCCAGTAGTGTTGACAGGGGGCGAGAGACCCAGTACTTC. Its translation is CASSVDRGRETQYF.

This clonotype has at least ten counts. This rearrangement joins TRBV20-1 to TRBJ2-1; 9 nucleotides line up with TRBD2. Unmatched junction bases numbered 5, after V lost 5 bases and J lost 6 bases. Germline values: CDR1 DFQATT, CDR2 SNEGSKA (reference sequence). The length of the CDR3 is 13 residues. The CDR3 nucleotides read TGCAGTGCTTTTAGCGGGAGACGCAATGAGCAGTTCTTC. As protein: CSAFSGRRNEQFF.

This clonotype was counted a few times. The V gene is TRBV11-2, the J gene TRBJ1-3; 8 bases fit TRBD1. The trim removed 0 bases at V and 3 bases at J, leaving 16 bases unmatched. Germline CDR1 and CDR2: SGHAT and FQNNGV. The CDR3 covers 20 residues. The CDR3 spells CASSLESPWAGGIVGNTIYF. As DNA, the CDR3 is TGTGCCAGCAGCTTAGAGTCGCCATGGGCAGGGGGCATTGTTGGAAACACCATATATTTT.

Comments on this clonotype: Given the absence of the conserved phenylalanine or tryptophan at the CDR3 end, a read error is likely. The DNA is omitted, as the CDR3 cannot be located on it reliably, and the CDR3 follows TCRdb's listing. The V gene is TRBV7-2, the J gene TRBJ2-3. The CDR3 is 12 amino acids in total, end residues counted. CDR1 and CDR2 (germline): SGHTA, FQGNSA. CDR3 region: CASSESTDTQCL.

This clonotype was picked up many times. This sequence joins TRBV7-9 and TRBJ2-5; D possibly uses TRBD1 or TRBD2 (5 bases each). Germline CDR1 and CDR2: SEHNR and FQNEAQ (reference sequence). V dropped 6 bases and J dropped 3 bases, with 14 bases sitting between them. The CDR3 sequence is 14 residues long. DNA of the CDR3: TGTGCCAGCAGGACCGGGACGCGCAAAGAGACCCAGTACTTC. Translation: CASRTGTRKETQYF.

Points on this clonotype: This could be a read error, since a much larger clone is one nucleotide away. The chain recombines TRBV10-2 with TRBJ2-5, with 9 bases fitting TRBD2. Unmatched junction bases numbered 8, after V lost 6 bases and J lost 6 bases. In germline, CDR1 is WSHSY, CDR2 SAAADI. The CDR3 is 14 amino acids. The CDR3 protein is CASSLAGYRKTQYF. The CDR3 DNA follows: TGCGCCAGCAGCCTAGCGGGATATCGGAAGACCCAGTACTTC.

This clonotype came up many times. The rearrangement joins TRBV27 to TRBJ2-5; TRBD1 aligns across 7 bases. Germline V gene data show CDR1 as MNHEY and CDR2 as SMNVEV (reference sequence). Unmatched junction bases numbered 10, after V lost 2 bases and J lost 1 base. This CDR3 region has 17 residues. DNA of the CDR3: TGTGCCAGCAGTTTAGGACAGGAGGACAGGTTCCAAGAGACCCAGTACTTC. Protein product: CASSLGQEDRFQETQYF.

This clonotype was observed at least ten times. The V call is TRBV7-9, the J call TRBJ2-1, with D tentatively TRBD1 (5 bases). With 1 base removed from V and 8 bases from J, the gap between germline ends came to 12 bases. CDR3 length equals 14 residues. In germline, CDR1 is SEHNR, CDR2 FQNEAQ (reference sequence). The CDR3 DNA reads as TGTGCCAGCAGCTTAGAAAGGGGTGTTGATGAGCAGTTCTTC. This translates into CASSLERGVDEQFF.

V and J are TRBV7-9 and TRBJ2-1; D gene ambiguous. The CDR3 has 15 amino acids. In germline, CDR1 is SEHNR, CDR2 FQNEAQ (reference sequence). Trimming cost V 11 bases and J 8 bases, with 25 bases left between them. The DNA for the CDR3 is TGTGCCGGCACCCTAACCCAGCGTGAAGTGGATGAGCAGTTCTTC. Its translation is CAGTLTQREVDEQFF.

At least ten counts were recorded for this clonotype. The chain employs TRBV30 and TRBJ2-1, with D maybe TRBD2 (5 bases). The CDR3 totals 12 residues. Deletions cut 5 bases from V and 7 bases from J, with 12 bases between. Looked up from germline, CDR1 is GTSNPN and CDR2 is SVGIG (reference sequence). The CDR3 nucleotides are TGTGCCTGGGACCCGGGGTATAATGAGCAGTTCTTC. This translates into CAWDPGYNEQFF.